This T cell receptor (beta chain) was captured by sequencing in a study of control samples from healthy donors and cancer patients. CDR1 is MDHEN and CDR2 is SYDVKM in the germline V gene. V lost 4 bases and J lost 2; bases outside the gene matches: 9. This CDR3 region has 17 residues. Clones were sequenced by immunoSEQ multiplex PCR, and TCRdb holds only the in-frame ones, with some missing. Among roughly 100,000 clones, about 85% were seen once, and the ten largest hold over 1%. This clonotype was obtained from a woman in her fifties or sixties in good health. Input material: blood. The rearrangement links TRBV28 to TRBJ1-4; 8 bases line up with TRBD1. The CDR3 reads CASSSPGGAGTNEKLFF. In DNA, the CDR3 is TGTGCCAGCAGTTCACCAGGGGGCGCGGGCACTAATGAAAAACTGTTTTTT.